These T cell receptor beta chains were read from a single sample in a study of blood T cell dynamics during melanoma immunotherapy. The table came from immunoSEQ multiplex PCR; TCRdb's copy has only in-frame clones and leaves some out. The sample consists of roughly 15,000 clones, approximately 90% of them appearing once. The sequences come from blood, collected from a patient treated with checkpoint blockade. Receptor source: a human donor with melanoma. The CDR3 runs from the conserved cysteine through the conserved F or W. Fields, in order: J gene, D gene, V gene, clone size, CDR3 DNA, CDR3 protein. A D gene is named only where the DNA matches it firmly. Clone size is stated in some rows and not others, as once, few, many or a class when expanded.

J gene: TRBJ2-7; D gene: .; V gene: TRBV28; clone size: .; CDR3 DNA: TGTGCCAGCAGCAGCAGGGTCTTTACCTACGAGCAGTACTTC; CDR3 protein: CASSSRVFTYEQYF
J gene: TRBJ2-5; D gene: TRBD1; V gene: TRBV2; clone size: .; CDR3 DNA: TGTGCCAGCAGTTTGGACAGGGCAGAGACCCAGTACTTC; CDR3 protein: CASSLDRAETQYF
J gene: TRBJ2-6; D gene: .; V gene: TRBV29-1; clone size: .; CDR3 DNA: TGCAGCGTTGCGAGGGCCCCCGGGGCCAGCGTCCTGACTTTC; CDR3 protein: CSVARAPGASVLTF
J gene: TRBJ2-7; D gene: TRBD2; V gene: TRBV5-4; clone size: .; CDR3 DNA: TGTGCCAGCAGCTTGACAGCGGGGGCCAGCTCCTACGAGCAGTACTTC; CDR3 protein: CASSLTAGASSYEQYF
J gene: TRBJ2-1; D gene: TRBD1; V gene: TRBV29-1; clone size: .; CDR3 DNA: TGCAGCGTTGAAGACCGGGACAGGGGGTACAATGAGCAGTTCTTC; CDR3 protein: CSVEDRDRGYNEQFF
J gene: TRBJ1-1; D gene: .; V gene: TRBV9; clone size: .; CDR3 DNA: TGTGCCAGCAGCGTAGGAGGGGTTCGTCAGAACACTGAAGCTTTCTTT; CDR3 protein: CASSVGGVRQNTEAFF
J gene: TRBJ1-3; D gene: .; V gene: TRBV14; clone size: once; CDR3 DNA: TGTGCCAGCAGCCAAGTCGGAATTCGATCTGGAAACACCATATATTTT; CDR3 protein: CASSQVGIRSGNTIYF
J gene: TRBJ1-3; D gene: .; V gene: TRBV29-1; clone size: .; CDR3 DNA: TGCAGCGCAGGGGTTTCTGGAAACACCATATATTTT; CDR3 protein: CSAGVSGNTIYF
J gene: TRBJ2-1; D gene: .; V gene: TRBV18; clone size: .; CDR3 DNA: TGTGCCAGCTCACCACGGGGGCCCGTGATCTTC; CDR3 protein: CASSPRGPVIF
J gene: TRBJ1-2; D gene: .; V gene: TRBV5-1; clone size: .; CDR3 DNA: TGCGCCAGCAAGGTGTCAGCGGTGAACTATGGCTACACCTTC; CDR3 protein: CASKVSAVNYGYTF
J gene: TRBJ2-1; D gene: TRBD2; V gene: TRBV9; clone size: few; CDR3 DNA: TGTGCCAGCAGCGTAGTTGCGGGAGGGCTCAATGAGCAGTTCTTC; CDR3 protein: CASSVVAGGLNEQFF
J gene: TRBJ2-1; D gene: TRBD2; V gene: TRBV7-2; clone size: once; CDR3 DNA: TGTGCCAGCAGCCTAACGGGACTAGCGAAATACAATGAGCAGTTCTTC; CDR3 protein: CASSLTGLAKYNEQFF
J gene: TRBJ2-1; D gene: .; V gene: TRBV21-1; clone size: .; CDR3 DNA: TGTGCCAGCAGCACCGCCCCGTGTCAGTTTGGTGAGCAGTTCTTC; CDR3 protein: CASSTAPCQFGEQFF
J gene: TRBJ2-7; D gene: .; V gene: TRBV6-1; clone size: .; CDR3 DNA: TGTGCCAGCAGTGGAACCGGGACACCTGCCTTCGGCGAGCAGTACTTC; CDR3 protein: CASSGTGTPAFGEQYF
J gene: TRBJ2-7; D gene: TRBD2; V gene: TRBV28; clone size: .; CDR3 DNA: TGTGCCAGCAGTACCCCGGGAGGGCCTATTTACGAGCAGTACTTC; CDR3 protein: CASSTPGGPIYEQYF
J gene: TRBJ1-2; D gene: TRBD1; V gene: TRBV28; clone size: .; CDR3 DNA: TGTGCCAGCAGTTTACCCGGGACAGGCCACGGCGGCTATGGCTACACCTTC; CDR3 protein: CASSLPGTGHGGYGYTF
J gene: TRBJ2-2; D gene: .; V gene: TRBV7-2; clone size: .; CDR3 DNA: TGTGCCAGCAGCTTAGAGATCGGAAACACCGGGGAGCTGTTTTTT; CDR3 protein: CASSLEIGNTGELFF
J gene: TRBJ2-2; D gene: .; V gene: TRBV7-3; clone size: .; CDR3 DNA: TGTGCCAGCAGCTTAGGCCCAGGCAGGGACATCGGGGAGCTGTTTTTT; CDR3 protein: CASSLGPGRDIGELFF
J gene: TRBJ1-1; D gene: .; V gene: TRBV19; clone size: .; CDR3 DNA: TGTGCCAGCAGTACGTACAGGGAGGGTGAAGCTTTCTTT; CDR3 protein: CASSTYREGEAFF
J gene: TRBJ1-1; D gene: .; V gene: TRBV7-2; clone size: .; CDR3 DNA: TGTGCCAGCAGCTTAGGAGCGAACACTGAAGCTTTCTTT; CDR3 protein: CASSLGANTEAFF
J gene: TRBJ1-1; D gene: .; V gene: TRBV9; clone size: once; CDR3 DNA: TGTGCCAGCAGCGTATCGCGGGGGCCGGGGACTGAAGCTTTCTTT; CDR3 protein: CASSVSRGPGTEAFF
J gene: TRBJ1-2; D gene: .; V gene: TRBV28; clone size: .; CDR3 DNA: TGTGCCAGCAGCCGTCTCGGGCAGGGTCGTGGCTACACCTTC; CDR3 protein: CASSRLGQGRGYTF
J gene: TRBJ2-1; D gene: TRBD2; V gene: TRBV27; clone size: .; CDR3 DNA: TGTGCCAGCAGTTTAATGGGACTAGCGGGAGCCCTCAAGTACAATGAGCAGTTCTTC; CDR3 protein: CASSLMGLAGALKYNEQFF
J gene: TRBJ2-2; D gene: TRBD2; V gene: TRBV6-1; clone size: .; CDR3 DNA: TGTGCCAGCAGTGGGACTAGCGGGAACACCGGGGAGCTGTTTTTT; CDR3 protein: CASSGTSGNTGELFF
J gene: TRBJ2-2; D gene: TRBD1; V gene: TRBV7-6; clone size: .; CDR3 DNA: TGTGCCAGCAGCTTAAGGAGCCCCCGGGACAGCGCGAACACCGGGGAGCTGTTTTTT; CDR3 protein: CASSLRSPRDSANTGELFF